Below, 18 T cell receptor beta chains from the same sample are listed, as sequenced in a study of regulatory T cells in long-lasting Graves disease. HTBI primers from iRepertoire and Arm-PCR of CDR3 regions yielded the TCR beta libraries. MiXCR, run by TCRdb on the multiplex PCR reads, gives a single entry per CDR3 protein. The table lists approximately 400,000 distinct CDR3 sequences, approximately 15% of them singletons, with about 7.6% in the top ten. The time point denotes: newly diagnosed GD, antithyroid drugs for less than 3 months. Extracted RNA from PBMCs served as the source of the TCR library. The same specimen was also included in a second study, on T cells in Graves' hyperthyroidism and ophthalmopathy.

This specimen was peripheral blood mononuclear cells (PBMCs), taken at new diagnosis, from a patient treated with antithyroid drugs. All receptors derive from a middle-aged woman with Graves disease.

This clonotype was seen ten or more times. The chain combines TRBV15 with TRBJ2-1, with 10 bases identical to TRBD2. This CDR3 is built from 16 residues. Trimming removed 3 bases from V and 1 base from J; junction bases left unmatched: 3. CDR1 is LNHNV and CDR2 is YYDKDF in the germline V gene (reference sequence). The DNA of the CDR3 is TGTGCCACCAGCAGGCGACTAGCGGGTTCCTACAATGAGCAGTTCTTC. Translation: CATSRRLAGSYNEQFF. Variable domain in full (rest from reference TRBV15 and TRBJ2-1): DAMVIQNPRYQVTQFGKPVTLSCSQTLNHNVMYWYQQKSSQAPKLLFHYYDKDFNNEADTPDNFQSRRPNTSFCFLDIRSPGLGDTAMYLCATSRRLAGSYNEQFFGPGTRLTVL.

The sample holds many counts of this clonotype. The CDR3 DNA reads TGTGCCAGCAGTCGGGACAGGGACAACTATGGCTACACCTTC. Its protein is CASSRDRDNYGYTF. The V call is TRBV2, the J call TRBJ1-2; 9 bases align to TRBD1. Germline V gives CDR1 SNHLY, CDR2 FYNNEI. J lost 2 bases, V lost 5 bases, and 3 bases had no gene match. The CDR3 runs 14 residues.

As for this clonotype: A much larger clone differs from this one at a single base, so this may be a read error. This sequence joins TRBV20-1 and TRBJ1-4; D is unresolved. Germline V gives CDR1 DFQATT, CDR2 SNEGSKA (reference sequence). The CDR3 runs 15 residues. CDR3 region: CSARDPMATNEKLSF. CDR3 bases: TGCAGTGCTAGAGATCCCATGGCAACTAATGAAAAACTGTCTTTT.

This clonotype came up many times. The chain recombines TRBV9 with TRBJ1-2; unclear D gene. Trimming removed 7 bases from V and 8 bases from J, with 15 bases in between. From germline, CDR1 is SGDLS and CDR2 YYNGEE. The CDR3 has 12 amino acids. Here the CDR3 reads CASEDLGGGYTF. The CDR3 DNA reads as TGTGCCAGCGAAGATCTAGGAGGCGGCTACACCTTC. The full variable domain, its missing parts supplied by reference TRBV9 and TRBJ1-2, is DSGVTQTPKHLITATGQRVTLRCSPRSGDLSVYWYQQSLDQGLQFLIQYYNGEERAKGNILERFSAQQFPDLHSELNLSSLELGDSALYFCASEDLGGGYTFGSGTRLTVV.

For this clonotype: The junction shows a germline mismatch at one end, possibly a read error. This sequence joins TRBV6-9 and TRBJ2-7, with D perhaps assigned TRBD1 or TRBD2 (6 bases each). This CDR3 is 13 amino acids long. CDR1 is MNHGY, CDR2 SVAAGI, per germline. CDR3 nucleotide sequence: TGCGCCAGCAGTGAGGGGGAGGCGGTCGAGCAGTACTTC. Its protein product is CASSEGEAVEQYF.

The sample holds a few counts of this clonotype. The J gene is TRBJ2-1, the V gene TRBV7-2, with 8 bases that match TRBD2. V lost 2 bases and J lost 4; bases outside the gene matches: 7. The CDR3 extends over 16 amino acids. Germline V lookup: CDR1 SGHTA, CDR2 FQGNSA. In nucleotides, the CDR3 is TGTGCCAGCAGCTTAAGTTTACTAGCGGCGTACAATGAGCAGTTCTTC. Translating it yields CASSLSLLAAYNEQFF.

Only a few counts were recorded for this clonotype. V and J are TRBV7-9 and TRBJ1-3; possible D gene TRBD1, 6 bases. CDR3 length: 15 residues. With 3 bases removed from V and 2 bases from J, the gap between germline ends came to 11 bases. The germline V gene has CDR1 SEHNR and CDR2 FQNEAQ (reference sequence). The CDR3 spells CASSLGAGAGNTIYF. In DNA, the CDR3 is TGTGCCAGCAGCTTGGGGGCAGGTGCTGGAAACACCATATATTTT. Complete variable domain (other parts from reference TRBV7-9 and TRBJ1-3): DTGVSQNPRHKITKRGQNVTFRCDPISEHNRLYWYRQTLGQGPEFLTYFQNEAQLEKSRLLSDRFSAERPKGSFSTLEIQRTEQGDSAMYLCASSLGAGAGNTIYFGEGSWLTVV.

The chain links TRBV4-3 to TRBJ2-5; 13 bases line up with TRBD2. The CDR3 is made up of 16 amino acids. V lost 4 bases to trimming and J lost 5 bases; unmatched junction nucleotides: 7. Germline CDR1 reads LGHNA; CDR2 reads YSLEER. The CDR3 sequence: CASSLGLAGEDETQYF. In DNA, the CDR3 is TGCGCCAGCAGCCTAGGACTAGCGGGAGAGGATGAGACCCAGTACTTC.

The chain combines TRBV11-3 with TRBJ2-7, with 10 bases lining up with TRBD2. With 5 bases clipped from V and 2 bases from J, the junction kept 6 bases outside the gene matches. Looked up from germline, CDR1 is SGHNT and CDR2 is YENEEA. CDR3 length: 15 residues. The CDR3 here is CASSIPGTSAYEQYF. The DNA of the CDR3 is TGTGCCAGCAGCATACCCGGGACTAGCGCCTACGAGCAGTACTTC.

This clonotype was detected a few times. The chain is built from TRBV20-1 and TRBJ1-2, with 10 bases fitting TRBD1. The CDR3 totals 12 residues. Germline V CDR1 and CDR2: DFQATT, SNEGSKA (reference sequence). J lost 6 bases, V lost 3 bases, and 1 base had no gene match. The CDR3 DNA is TGCAGTGCTAGGGACAGGGGGAATGGCTACACCTTC. This translates into CSARDRGNGYTF.

This clonotype was counted between two and nine times. The CDR3: CASSLASGPEAFF. The CDR3 DNA sequence: TGTGCCAGCAGCTTGGCCTCGGGGCCTGAAGCTTTCTTT. The chain recombines TRBV7-2 with TRBJ1-1; maybe TRBD1 (5 bases). Germline V gene lookup returns CDR1 SGHTA and CDR2 FQGNSA. V was shortened by 3 bases and J by 6 bases, with 11 bases between the two germline ends. The CDR3 covers 13 residues. Together with reference TRBV7-2 and TRBJ1-1, the CDR3 gives the full variable domain: GAGVSQSPSNKVTEKGKDVELRCDPISGHTALYWYRQSLGQGLEFLIYFQGNSAPDKSGLPSDRFSAERTGGSVSTLTIQRTQQEDSAVYLCASSLASGPEAFFGQGTRLTVV.

The chain employs TRBV5-1 and TRBJ2-2, with D maybe TRBD2 (6 bases). The length of the CDR3 is 16 residues. Germline V gene lookup returns CDR1 SGHRS and CDR2 YFSETQ. V lost 4 bases, J lost 0 bases, and 13 bases lay in between. The CDR3 protein is CASSGGAGTNTGELFF. CDR3 sequence (DNA): TGCGCCAGCAGCGGAGGGGCAGGAACGAACACCGGGGAGCTGTTTTTT.

This clonotype was recorded many times. The chain joins TRBV29-1 to TRBJ2-7; no reliable D call. CDR1 and CDR2 from the germline V gene are SQVTM and ANQGSEA. V lost 3 bases and J lost 1, with 10 bases in between. The CDR3 spans 13 residues. CDR3 sequence reads: CSVEVAASYEQYF. In DNA form, the CDR3 reads TGCAGCGTTGAGGTGGCAGCTTCCTACGAGCAGTACTTC.

The table lists this clonotype with many counts. In DNA form, the CDR3 reads TGTGCCAGCGGGTCAGGGTTGAGCACCGGGGAGCTGTTTTTT. It codes for CASGSGLSTGELFF. The V call is TRBV7-3, the J call TRBJ2-2, with a tentative D call TRBD1 (5 bases). V gave up 8 bases and J gave up 4 bases, with 14 bases separating them. This CDR3 has 14 residues. The germline CDR1 and CDR2 sequences are SGHTA and FQGTGA.

The table lists this clonotype with many counts. The chain has TRBV27 and TRBJ2-7; D not resolved. Deletions cut 6 bases from V and 7 bases from J, with 13 bases between. The germline gives CDR1 MNHEY, CDR2 SMNVEV (reference sequence). The CDR3 totals 12 residues. CDR3 sequence (DNA): TGTGCCAGCAGCCAAGTCATGGGGGAGCAGTACTTC. Translated: CASSQVMGEQYF.

This clonotype was seen at least ten times. The chain is built from TRBV28 and TRBJ2-5; 10 nucleotides line up with TRBD2. The J call is in doubt because the DNA end fits TRBJ2-1 better. Germline V CDR1 and CDR2: MDHEN, SYDVKM. The CDR3 length is 14 residues. CDR3 DNA sequence: TGTGCCAGCACCCCAGCGGGAGGGTACAATGAGCAGTTCTTC. This encodes CASTPAGGYNEQFF.

This clonotype came up many times. This chain connects TRBV12-3 or TRBV12-4 to TRBJ2-3; 7 bases fit TRBD2. V was clipped by 2 bases and J by 6 bases; unmatched bases: 5. The CDR3 has 14 amino acids. The CDR3 spells CASSLQAGADTQYF. CDR3 coding DNA: TGTGCCAGCAGTTTACAGGCGGGAGCGGATACGCAGTATTTT.

This clonotype was detected many times. This chain links TRBV28 with TRBJ1-1; 7 bases map to TRBD1. The CDR3 totals 15 residues. Germline V gives CDR1 MDHEN, CDR2 SYDVKM. The V segment lost 2 bases and the J segment 1 base; nucleotides outside the gene matches: 4. The CDR3 region has the DNA TGTGCCAGCAGTTTACCCGGGACAGAGAACACTGAAGCTTTCTTT. This translates into CASSLPGTENTEAFF.